The T cell receptor (beta chain) under discussion was sequenced for a study of cytomegalovirus exposure and HLA in healthy donors. Background on the study: Out of 150 million to 200 million T cells, an earlier analysis found roughly 100 million unique TCR beta sequences in total. General observations from the study: Reportedly, fewer N-insertions than the approximately 680-donor mean appeared in an Asian-associated ancestry cluster in a later analysis. The study found most TCR sequences rare, yet found some public TCRs in many donors. In a later analysis, specific HLA alleles were associated with around 17,000 TCR beta sequences at a 0.05 false discovery rate.

The CDR3 covers 14 residues. Per the germline V gene, CDR1 is MNHEY and CDR2 is SVGAGI. V lost 2 bases and J 1 base, leaving 9 bases between the germline ends. To note about this clone: As yet, its antigen is unknown.

Primers for the PCR totalled 60 Vbeta and 13 Jbeta. Data came from immunoSEQ multiplex PCR; TCRdb stores just in-frame clones and leaves some out. The table shows roughly 110,000 clones, with about 70% occurring only once. The sample taken for sequencing was PBMCs. The chain employs TRBV6-5 and TRBJ2-7; perhaps TRBD1 as D (6 bases). The TCR was taken from a boy between 10 and 17 years old in good health and CMV-seronegative. In DNA form, the CDR3 reads TGTGCCAGCAGTTACGTGGACAGTTCCTACGAGCAGTACTTC. Residues: CASSYVDSSYEQYF.